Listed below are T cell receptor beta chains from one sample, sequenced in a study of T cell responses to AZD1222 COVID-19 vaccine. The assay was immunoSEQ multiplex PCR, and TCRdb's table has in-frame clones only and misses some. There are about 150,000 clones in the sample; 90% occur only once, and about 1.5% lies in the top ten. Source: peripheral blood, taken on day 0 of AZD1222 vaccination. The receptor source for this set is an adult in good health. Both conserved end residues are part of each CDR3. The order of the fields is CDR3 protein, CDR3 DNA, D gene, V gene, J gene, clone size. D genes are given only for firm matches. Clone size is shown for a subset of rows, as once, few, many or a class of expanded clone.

CDR3: CASSLGQGLGGYTF; DNA: TGTGCCAGCAGTTTAGGACAGGGGTTGGGTGGCTACACCTTC; D: TRBD1; V: TRBV27; J: TRBJ1-2; size: .
CDR3: CASSQGGQAADTQYF; DNA: TGCGCCAGCAGCCAAGGGGGACAGGCCGCAGATACGCAGTATTTT; D: TRBD1; V: TRBV4-3; J: TRBJ2-3; size: .
CDR3: CASSPQEGVVTDTQYF; DNA: TGTGCCAGCAGCCCCCAAGAGGGGGTAGTAACAGATACGCAGTATTTT; D: .; V: TRBV5-6; J: TRBJ2-3; size: once
CDR3: CASSFGDTSGNTIYF; DNA: TGTGCCAGCAGCTTTGGGGACACCTCTGGAAACACCATATATTTT; D: .; V: TRBV11-1; J: TRBJ1-3; size: few
CDR3: CASGGWANAEAFF; DNA: TGTGCCAGCGGGGGGTGGGCCAACGCTGAAGCTTTCTTT; D: .; V: TRBV25-1; J: TRBJ1-1; size: .
CDR3: CASSILPEGISYNEQLF; DNA: TGTGCCAGTAGTATACTCCCGGAGGGGATCTCCTACAATGAGCAGCTCTTC; D: .; V: TRBV19; J: TRBJ2-1; size: .
CDR3: CASSFSGQGSRGYTF; DNA: TGTGCCAGCAGTTTTTCCGGACAGGGTTCGCGCGGCTACACCTTC; D: TRBD1; V: TRBV6-5; J: TRBJ1-2; size: once
CDR3: CASRRDRRAYEQYF; DNA: TGTGCCAGCAGAAGAGACAGGCGGGCCTACGAGCAGTACTTC; D: .; V: TRBV7-2; J: TRBJ2-7; size: .
CDR3: CASSQETSGGGSATSTDTQYF; DNA: TGTGCCAGCAGCCAAGAGACTAGCGGGGGGGGATCCGCCACTAGCACAGATACGCAGTATTTT; D: TRBD2; V: TRBV4-2; J: TRBJ2-3; size: .
CDR3: CASSLGDRGGYGYTF; DNA: TGTGCCAGCAGCTTAGGGGACAGGGGAGGGTATGGCTACACCTTC; D: TRBD1; V: TRBV7-2; J: TRBJ1-2; size: few